Presented here are 20 T cell receptor beta chains from one specimen sequenced in a study of graft-versus-host responses after intestinal transplantation (dated by TCRdb to the early 2020s). Dithiothreitol, EDTA incubations and collagenase D digestion were used to isolate intraepithelial and lamina propria lymphocytes from graft specimens. The library was made by the immunoSEQ multiplex PCR assay. The table was pulled from immuneACCESS by TCRdb, which kept in-frame rearrangements only. Such tables lose some clones; where checked, under half of the loss comes from unresolved V genes, and the rest has no known cause. In this sample the table shows almost 15,000 clones, under 70% of which occur a single time. Roughly 25% of the sample belongs to the ten largest clones. The material was ileum tissue, obtained around 770 days after intestinal transplantation. The receptors shown here come from a human patient who received an intestinal transplant, so some T cells may come from the graft donor.

This rearrangement joins TRBV5-4 to TRBJ2-4, with D perhaps TRBD1 (6 bases). The V end lost 1 base, the J end lost 0 bases, and 20 bases lay between the germline ends. The CDR3 loop spans 19 amino acids. Germline V lookup: CDR1 SGHNT, CDR2 YYREEE (reference sequence). The CDR3 sequence: CASSLNGGRGKGAKNIQYF. The CDR3 bases are TGTGCCAGCAGCTTGAATGGGGGCAGAGGGAAAGGAGCCAAAAACATTCAGTACTTC.

This clone occurred once. This chain joins TRBV7-2 and TRBJ2-3; maybe TRBD2 (11 bases). Germline CDR1 reads SGHTA; CDR2 reads FQGNSA. This CDR3 comprises 18 residues. The ends were cut back, 5 bases at V and 3 bases at J, with 24 bases in the middle. DNA of the CDR3: TGTGCCAGCAGCCCCGGACAGGGGGGGACTAGCGGTACAGATACGCAGTATTTT. Amino acid sequence: CASSPGQGGTSGTDTQYF.

This sequence joins TRBV7-3 and TRBJ1-1; the D gene is possibly TRBD1 (6 bases). The CDR3 is made up of 13 amino acids. V was pared by 5 bases and J by 1 base, with 8 bases between. Germline V gene lookup returns CDR1 SGHTA and CDR2 FQGTGA. The CDR3 DNA is TGTGCCAGCAGCCCGGGGGCGAACACTGAAGCTTTCTTT. Protein sequence: CASSPGANTEAFF.

The chain recombines TRBV28 with TRBJ2-7, with 7 bases matching TRBD2. The V segment lost 2 bases and the J segment 2 bases; nucleotides outside the gene matches: 3. CDR3 length: 14 residues. Looked up from germline, CDR1 is MDHEN and CDR2 is SYDVKM. This CDR3 is CASSLGRVPYEQYF. The CDR3 nucleotides are TGTGCCAGCAGTTTAGGGAGGGTACCCTACGAGCAGTACTTC.

The chain links TRBV7-2 to TRBJ1-4; D not resolved. The ends were cut back, 2 bases at V and 8 bases at J, with 15 bases in the middle. Germline lookup yields CDR1 SGHTA and CDR2 FQGNSA. This CDR3 comprises 15 residues. The CDR3 DNA reads as TGTGCCAGCAGCTTAAGTCCCAACCTAAGGGAAAAACTGTTTTTT. It codes for CASSLSPNLREKLFF. The entire variable domain, with the rest obtained from reference TRBV7-2 and TRBJ1-4, is as follows: GAGVSQSPSNKVTEKGKDVELRCDPISGHTALYWYRQSLGQGLEFLIYFQGNSAPDKSGLPSDRFSAERTGGSVSTLTIQRTQQEDSAVYLCASSLSPNLREKLFFGSGTQLSVL.

The chain's CDR3 is CASSLSGAFNQPQHF. CDR3 in DNA: TGTGCCAGCAGTTTATCGGGGGCATTCAATCAGCCCCAGCATTTT. The V and J genes are TRBV28 and TRBJ1-5, with D tentatively TRBD1 (6 bases). In germline, CDR1 is MDHEN, CDR2 SYDVKM. This CDR3 region has 15 residues. The ends were cut back, 1 base at V and 3 bases at J, with 10 bases in the middle.

In its sample, this clone was seen a few times. V is TRBV19 and J is TRBJ1-6, with TRBD1 identical over 11 bases. Germline V gene lookup returns CDR1 LNHDA and CDR2 SQIVND (reference sequence). There are 14 residues in the CDR3. V lost 5 bases to trimming and J lost 9 bases; unmatched junction nucleotides: 3. CDR3 sequence: CASSGDRGSSPLHF. The DNA of the CDR3 is TGTGCCAGTAGTGGGGACAGGGGGAGTTCACCCCTCCACTTT.

V is TRBV5-1 and J is TRBJ2-1; 8 bases match TRBD2. V shed 0 bases and J 6 bases; nucleotides not matched to a gene: 5. Per the germline V gene, CDR1 is SGHRS and CDR2 is YFSETQ. The CDR3 is made up of 15 amino acids. CDR3 loop: CASSLAVAGGNEQFF. CDR3 bases: TGCGCCAGCAGCTTGGCCGTTGCGGGGGGCAATGAGCAGTTCTTC.

This clone was seen only once. V gene TRBV9 combines with J gene TRBJ1-3, with a possible D match to TRBD1 (6 bases). V lost 4 bases and J 0 bases, leaving 26 bases between the germline ends. Germline V gene lookup returns CDR1 SGDLS and CDR2 YYNGEE. The CDR3 has 20 residues. This CDR3 is CASSTSTGGRPGSSGNTIYF. Written as DNA, the CDR3 is TGTGCCAGCAGCACCTCGACGGGGGGGCGGCCCGGTTCCTCTGGAAACACCATATATTTT.

This clone came up a few times. The chain joins TRBV18 to TRBJ2-2; D gene ambiguous. Germline V lookup: CDR1 KGHSH, CDR2 LQKENI. This CDR3 region has 13 residues. V lost 2 bases to trimming and J lost 4 bases, with 5 bases between them. CDR3 residues: CASSPEFTGELFF. The CDR3 DNA sequence: TGTGCCAGCTCACCAGAGTTCACCGGGGAGCTGTTTTTT.

This clone showed up just once. The chain recombines TRBV18 with TRBJ2-1; D possibly uses TRBD1 or TRBD2 (6 bases each). This CDR3 region has 15 residues. V was shortened by 3 bases and J by 5 bases, with 14 bases between the two germline ends. Looked up from germline, CDR1 is KGHSH and CDR2 is LQKENI. CDR3: CASSPQRAGDNEQFF. In nucleotides, the CDR3 is TGTGCCAGCTCACCCCAGCGGGCAGGGGACAATGAGCAGTTCTTC.

The rearrangement joins TRBV4-3 to TRBJ2-1; perhaps D is TRBD1 or TRBD2 (6 bases each). Trimming pared 1 base from V and 0 bases from J, leaving 7 bases between. This CDR3 is 15 amino acids long. CDR1 and CDR2 from the germline V gene are LGHNA and YSLEER. Here the CDR3 reads CASSQGGASYNEQFF. The CDR3 nucleotides are TGCGCCAGCAGCCAAGGGGGGGCCTCCTACAATGAGCAGTTCTTC.

Here the CDR3 DNA reads TGCGCCAGCAGCTTGTACGCGGGGGTACTGGGGACAGATACGCAGTATTTT. It specifies CASSLYAGVLGTDTQYF. The chain recombines TRBV5-1 with TRBJ2-3; 7 positions agree with TRBD2. The CDR3 runs 17 residues. The trim removed 1 base at V and 3 bases at J, leaving 11 bases unmatched. CDR1 is SGHRS, CDR2 YFSETQ, per germline.

The gene calls are TRBV7-9 and TRBJ1-2, with 10 positions matching TRBD1. The CDR3 is 15 amino acids. In germline, CDR1 is SEHNR, CDR2 FQNEAQ (reference sequence). After removal of 5 bases from V and 5 bases from J, the junction contained 8 bases not matched to a gene. The CDR3 sequence is CASSAPGTGDYGYTF. In nucleotides, the CDR3 is TGTGCCAGCAGCGCACCCGGGACAGGGGATTATGGCTACACCTTC.

This clone was detected only a few times. The V gene is TRBV5-4, the J gene TRBJ1-3; D call uncertain. This CDR3 comprises 15 residues. CDR1 is SGHNT, CDR2 YYREEE, per germline (reference sequence). Deletions cut 4 bases from V and 2 bases from J, with 13 bases between. For the CDR3, the DNA is TGTGCCAGCAGCGATGGTCTGGGAACTGGAAACACCATATATTTT. This gives the protein CASSDGLGTGNTIYF.

This chain joins TRBV6-5 and TRBJ2-3; TRBD1 aligns across 7 bases. This CDR3 contains 15 residues. From germline, CDR1 is MNHEY and CDR2 SVGAGI. V gave up 7 bases and J gave up 3 bases; unmatched junction bases: 10. CDR3 in amino acids: CASNRQGALTDTQYF. CDR3 DNA sequence: TGTGCCAGCAACCGACAGGGAGCCCTTACAGATACGCAGTATTTT.

The chain joins TRBV7-9 to TRBJ1-2; no firm D call. The CDR3 runs 15 residues. Germline V gives CDR1 SEHNR, CDR2 FQNEAQ (reference sequence). V dropped 5 bases and J dropped 4 bases, with 17 bases sitting between them. CDR3 in DNA: TGTGCCAGCAGCCCGAACACACGGCCCGGCTATGGCTACACCTTC. Translation gives CASSPNTRPGYGYTF.

The chain combines TRBV5-4 with TRBJ2-2, with no clear D. The germline V and J ends were trimmed by 4 bases and 2 bases, with 12 bases remaining between them. The CDR3 covers 15 residues. In germline, CDR1 is SGHNT, CDR2 YYREEE (reference sequence). The CDR3 DNA reads as TGTGCCAGCAGCCCCAGGACGGTTAACACCGGGGAGCTGTTTTTT. Translating it yields CASSPRTVNTGELFF.

The genes are TRBV2 and TRBJ2-4; D possibly corresponds to TRBD1 (5 bases). Trimming took 4 bases from V and 6 from J, leaving 7 bases between them. Germline assignment: CDR1 SNHLY and CDR2 FYNNEI. The CDR3 loop spans 12 amino acids. CDR3: CASSAQGNIQYF. The CDR3, as DNA: TGTGCCAGCAGTGCGCAGGGAAACATTCAGTACTTC.

J is TRBJ1-2 and V is TRBV2; no clear D. V was clipped by 7 bases and J by 4 bases, with 13 bases between them. The CDR3 covers 13 residues. CDR1 is SNHLY, CDR2 FYNNEI, per germline. The CDR3 loop reads CASKGGGSYGYTF. The CDR3 DNA follows: TGTGCCAGCAAAGGTGGCGGCAGCTATGGCTACACCTTC.